The 30 T cell receptor beta chains in this list originate from one sample, sequenced in a study of regulatory T cells in long-lasting Graves disease. The TCR beta library used iRepertoire HTBI primers with Arm-PCR amplification of CDR3. Via MiXCR, TCRdb re-called the multiplex PCR reads, giving one row per CDR3 protein. Among about 620,000 distinct CDR3 sequences, under 20% were seen once, and the ten largest hold 18%. Time point: newly diagnosed GD, antithyroid drugs for less than 3 months. Isolated PBMC RNA provided the starting material for the TCR library. The same sample was also used in a study of T cells in Graves' hyperthyroidism and ophthalmopathy.

The sample here was peripheral blood mononuclear cells (PBMCs), taken at new diagnosis, from a patient treated with antithyroid drugs. Receptor source: a woman aged 30 to 39 with Graves disease.

This rearrangement joins TRBV30 to TRBJ2-7; the D gene is possibly TRBD2 (5 bases). The CDR3 sequence is 12 residues long. V lost 2 bases, J lost 10 bases, and 15 bases lay in between. From germline, CDR1 is GTSNPN and CDR2 SVGIG (reference sequence). The chain's CDR3 is CAWSTLGRIQYF. In nucleotides, the CDR3 is TGTGCCTGGAGTACCTTGGGGAGAATACAGTACTTC. Based on the CDR3 plus reference TRBV30 and TRBJ2-7, the full variable domain is SQTIHQWPATLVQPVGSPLSLECTVEGTSNPNLYWYRQAAGRGLQLLFYSVGIGQISSEVPQNLSASRPQDRQFILSSKKLLLSDSGFYLCAWSTLGRIQYFGPGTRLTVT.

J is TRBJ1-5 and V is TRBV27; tentative D call: TRBD1 (5 bases). The ends were cut back, 4 bases at V and 4 bases at J, with 8 bases in the middle. Per germline, CDR1 MNHEY and CDR2 SMNVEV (reference sequence). The CDR3 is 13 amino acids. CDR3 protein: CASSWGPNQPQHF. CDR3 bases: TGTGCCAGCAGTTGGGGCCCGAATCAGCCCCAGCATTTT.

The chain couples TRBV7-9 to TRBJ1-1; D may be TRBD1 (5 bases). Germline V gene lookup returns CDR1 SEHNR and CDR2 FQNEAQ (reference sequence). This CDR3 spans 13 amino acids. The V end lost 11 bases, the J end lost 0 bases, and 13 bases lay between the germline ends. The CDR3 DNA reads as TGTGCCGTCCAGGGTACCATGAACACTGAAGCTTTCTTT. It is translated as CAVQGTMNTEAFF.

CDR3 residues: CASRSTSGSWDTQYF. The CDR3 DNA follows: TGTGCCAGCAGATCTACTAGCGGGAGCTGGGATACGCAGTATTTT. This chain connects TRBV7-3 to TRBJ2-3; 11 bases agree with TRBD2. The V and J ends lost 6 bases and 6 bases, in that order; junction bases with no gene match: 8. This CDR3 region has 15 residues. Germline lookup yields CDR1 SGHTA and CDR2 FQGTGA.

With respect to this clonotype: The junction and the germline gene differ at one end; a read error may be behind it. The chain has TRBV30 and TRBJ2-1, with a tentative D call TRBD2 (7 bases). Germline V lookup: CDR1 GTSNPN, CDR2 SVGIG (reference sequence). The CDR3 runs 10 residues. The CDR3 DNA is TGTACCTGGAGGGGGGGGAGAATCTTCTTC. The encoded protein is CTWRGGRIFF. Full variable domain (missing parts from reference TRBV30 and TRBJ2-1): SQTIHQWPATLVQPVGSPLSLECTVEGTSNPNLYWYRQAAGRGLQLLFYSVGIGQISSEVPQNLSASRPQDRQFILSSKKLLLSDSGFYLCTWRGGRIFFGPGTRLTVL.

This clonotype was counted at least ten times. CDR3 bases: TGTGCCAGCAGTGAAGCGGGACAGGGGGCAAAACTGTTTTTT. It is translated as CASSEAGQGAKLFF. This chain uses TRBV6-1 with TRBJ1-4; TRBD1 agrees at 12 bases. Germline CDR1 reads MNHNS; CDR2 reads SASEGT. This CDR3 is built from 14 residues. J lost 10 bases, V lost 0 bases, and 0 bases had no gene match.

This clonotype was recorded at least ten times. The genes are TRBV6-2 or TRBV6-3 and TRBJ2-7, with no clear D. In germline, CDR1 is MNHEY, CDR2 SVGEGT. The V end lost 0 bases, the J end lost 1 base, and 10 bases lay between the germline ends. The CDR3 totals 15 residues. The chain's CDR3 is CASSYSISESYEQYF. The CDR3 DNA sequence: TGTGCCAGCAGTTACTCGATTTCGGAATCCTACGAGCAGTACTTC.

This chain connects TRBV24-1 to TRBJ2-1; 9 nucleotides match TRBD1. Germline loops: CDR1 KGHDR, CDR2 SFDVKD. Losses at the gene ends were 0 bases for V and 1 base for J; bases not matched to a gene: 3. The CDR3 consists of 17 residues. The CDR3 spells CATSDLSGTGSYNEQFF. CDR3 coding DNA: TGTGCCACCAGTGATTTGTCCGGGACAGGGTCCTACAATGAGCAGTTCTTC.

V is TRBV7-2 and J is TRBJ1-2; D call uncertain. The CDR3 has 15 residues. Germline-derived CDR1 and CDR2 are SGHTA and FQGNSA. V lost 6 bases to trimming and J lost 0 bases, with 14 bases between them. The CDR3, as DNA: TGTGCCAGCAGTCCTACGGGGAGAGCTAACTATGGCTACACCTTC. This gives the protein CASSPTGRANYGYTF.

This clonotype was found many times. The chain couples TRBV2 to TRBJ2-5; D unresolved. V lost 4 bases and J lost 0, with 12 bases in between. Germline CDR1 reads SNHLY; CDR2 reads FYNNEI. The length of the CDR3 is 15 residues. CDR3 amino acids: CASSAGGPYQETQYF. The CDR3 DNA is TGTGCCAGCAGTGCGGGTGGCCCCTACCAAGAGACCCAGTACTTC.

This clonotype was detected ten times or more. J is TRBJ2-7 and V is TRBV30, with D possibly matching TRBD2 (5 bases). The CDR3 extends over 13 amino acids. Germline-derived CDR1 and CDR2 are GTSNPN and SVGIG (reference sequence). Trimming stripped 2 bases from V and 2 bases from J, with 10 bases between. CDR3 sequence: CAWSIARPYEQYF. The CDR3 DNA follows: TGTGCCTGGAGTATAGCGAGACCCTACGAGCAGTACTTC.

Ten or more counts support this clonotype. J is TRBJ1-4 and V is TRBV12-3 or TRBV12-4; D is ambiguous. V shed 3 bases and J shed 6 bases, with 11 bases lying between them. The CDR3 length is 14 residues. The CDR3 protein is CASSFTRKYEKLFF. CDR3 nucleotides: TGTGCCAGCAGTTTCACTAGGAAGTATGAAAAACTGTTTTTT.

This clonotype was observed many times. This rearrangement joins TRBV3-1 to TRBJ1-1; possibly TRBD1 for D (5 bases). The CDR3 runs 12 residues. CDR1 LGHDT and CDR2 YNNKEL come from the germline V gene (reference sequence). V was clipped by 3 bases and J by 10 bases, with 12 bases between them. The CDR3: CASSQGGGRAFF. The CDR3 DNA reads as TGTGCCAGCAGCCAGGGTGGGGGTCGAGCTTTCTTT.

The chain recombines TRBV19 with TRBJ2-2; the match to TRBD1 covers 9 bases. V trimming: 4 bases; J trimming: 3 bases; junction bases outside the gene matches: 6. This CDR3 is 16 amino acids long. The germline CDR1 and CDR2 sequences are LNHDA and SQIVND (reference sequence). CDR3 sequence: CASSTDRGFDTGELFF. CDR3 nucleotides: TGTGCCAGTAGTACCGACAGGGGGTTTGACACCGGGGAGCTGTTTTTT.

The rearrangement joins TRBV28 to TRBJ2-5; TRBD2 might be the D (6 bases). From germline, CDR1 is MDHEN and CDR2 SYDVKM. This CDR3 spans 15 amino acids. The V end was cut by 4 bases, the J end by 4 bases, with 16 bases between. CDR3 bases: TGTGCCAGCAGTTCCCCCGGTTGGGGAGGAGAGACCCAGTACTTC. Translating it yields CASSSPGWGGETQYF.

The chain employs TRBV4-1 and TRBJ2-7, with 7 bases lining up with TRBD2. Germline lookup yields CDR1 MGHRA and CDR2 YSYEKL. The CDR3 sequence is 15 residues long. Germline trimming cut 1 base from V and 3 bases from J; bases unmatched to any gene: 6. The CDR3 DNA is TGCGCCAGCAGCCAAGGTCCTAGCGGCCACTACGAGCAGTACTTC. It translates to CASSQGPSGHYEQYF.

In its sample, this clonotype was seen a few times. The chain carries TRBV6-2 or TRBV6-3 and TRBJ1-3, with D perhaps TRBD1 (6 bases). CDR1 is MNHEY, CDR2 SVGEGT, per germline. This CDR3 has 14 amino acids. V was cut by 6 bases and J by 4 bases, with 13 bases left in between. This CDR3 reads CASRPGGFGNTIYF. The CDR3 coding sequence is TGTGCCAGCAGGCCCGGGGGCTTCGGAAACACCATATATTTT.

This clonotype has a handful of counts. The junction and the germline gene differ at one end; a read error may be behind it. This chain connects TRBV11-2 to TRBJ1-2, with a possible D match to TRBD1 (6 bases). The CDR3 is made up of 14 amino acids. The germline V gene encodes CDR1 SGHAT and CDR2 FQNNGV. For the CDR3, the DNA is TGTGCCAGCAGCTATCCCGGGGGCGGGGGTGGCCACACCTTC. Translation: CASSYPGGGGGHTF.

The genes are TRBV3-1 and TRBJ2-7, with 9 bases matching TRBD2. V shed 3 bases, J shed 7 bases, and the junction held 10 bases outside the gene matches. The germline V gene has CDR1 LGHDT and CDR2 YNNKEL (reference sequence). The CDR3 is 15 amino acids. The CDR3 nucleotides are TGTGCCAGCAGCCAGACCGTCCTTAGCGGGGGTGAGCAGTACTTC. It encodes CASSQTVLSGGEQYF.

This clonotype was seen many times. V and J are TRBV11-1 and TRBJ2-7; 7 bases agree with TRBD1. V gave up 4 bases and J gave up 4 bases; unmatched junction bases: 13. This CDR3 has 16 amino acids. The V gene's germline CDR1 is SGHAT and CDR2 FQDESV (reference sequence). DNA for the CDR3: TGTGCCAGCAGCTCTCCTTTGACAGGGACAAGTTACGAGCAGTACTTC. It specifies CASSSPLTGTSYEQYF.

V is TRBV20-1 and J is TRBJ2-5, with unresolved D. The CDR3 runs 10 residues. V gave up 6 bases and J gave up 5 bases, with 7 bases separating them. Germline values: CDR1 DFQATT, CDR2 SNEGSKA (reference sequence). Here the CDR3 reads CSAQTETQYF. In DNA, the CDR3 is TGCAGTGCCCAAACGGAGACCCAGTACTTC.

This clonotype was seen ten or more times. A much bigger clone sits one base away, suggesting this may be a read error. The V gene is TRBV12-3 or TRBV12-4, the J gene TRBJ2-3; unclear D gene. Trimming removed 7 bases from V and 2 bases from J, with 4 bases in between. This CDR3 comprises 11 residues. CDR3 sequence (DNA): TGTGCCAGCACCCTCACAGATACGCAGTATTTT. Protein sequence: CASTLTDTQYF.

In its sample, this clonotype was seen many times. The genes are TRBV29-1 and TRBJ2-3; D is ambiguous. CDR1 is SQVTM, CDR2 ANQGSEA, per germline. CDR3 length equals 11 residues. V was pared by 8 bases and J by 6 bases, with 12 bases between. CDR3 region: CSLRSPDTQYF. The CDR3 DNA sequence: TGCAGCCTCCGCAGCCCCGATACGCAGTATTTT.

This chain links TRBV4-1 with TRBJ2-1; no reliable D call. Germline V gene data show CDR1 as MGHRA and CDR2 as YSYEKL. The length of the CDR3 is 13 residues. Trimming cost V 4 bases and J 8 bases, with 12 bases left between them. The DNA for the CDR3 is TGCGCCAGCAGCCTCCGGGCAGAGTATGAGCAGTTCTTC. It encodes CASSLRAEYEQFF.

This clonotype appeared a single time. The chain joins TRBV6-1 to TRBJ2-7; TRBD2 matches at 14 bases. The CDR3 has 16 amino acids. The germline V gene encodes CDR1 MNHNS and CDR2 SASEGT. After removal of 0 bases from V and 7 bases from J, the junction contained 5 bases not matched to a gene. The CDR3 here is CASSEARLAGGQEQYF. The CDR3 DNA reads as TGTGCCAGCAGTGAAGCGCGACTAGCGGGGGGGCAAGAGCAGTACTTC.

Ten or more counts support this clonotype. The chain recombines TRBV28 with TRBJ2-2, with 7 bases that match TRBD2. The CDR3 extends over 16 amino acids. J was trimmed by 4 bases and V by 2 bases; bases with no gene match: 7. Germline CDR1 MDHEN, CDR2 SYDVKM. The CDR3 region is CASSLVGGPGTGELFF. The CDR3, as DNA: TGTGCCAGCAGTTTAGTGGGAGGGCCGGGCACCGGGGAGCTGTTTTTT.

This sequence joins TRBV5-1 and TRBJ2-7; 7 bases are a match to TRBD1. The CDR3 runs to 17 residues. The V and J ends lost 0 bases and 4 bases, in that order; junction bases with no gene match: 13. The germline V gene encodes CDR1 SGHRS and CDR2 YFSETQ. The CDR3 nucleotides are TGCGCCAGCAGCTTGGGGTATACGGACAGGAGGAAATACGAGCAGTACTTC. This translates into CASSLGYTDRRKYEQYF.

As concerns this clonotype: With a much larger clone just one base away, this may be a read error. This chain uses TRBV19 with TRBJ2-7; weak D call: TRBD2 (5 bases). Germline V gives CDR1 LNHDA, CDR2 SQIVND (reference sequence). This CDR3 contains 15 residues. This chain's CDR3 is CASSSGGGGAYEQHF. CDR3 DNA sequence: TGTGCCAGTAGTAGCGGCGGAGGAGGTGCCTACGAGCAGCACTTC.

This clonotype was found many times. The chain combines TRBV20-1 with TRBJ2-1, with D uncertain. This CDR3 has 11 residues. The V and J ends lost 3 bases and 2 bases respectively, with 2 bases between them. Germline CDR1 reads DFQATT; CDR2 reads SNEGSKA (reference sequence). CDR3 coding DNA: TGCAGTGCTAGGACCTACAATGAGCAGTTCTTC. Translated, it gives CSARTYNEQFF.

This clonotype came up many times. V gene TRBV28 combines with J gene TRBJ1-2, with D maybe TRBD1 (5 bases). Between the trimmed V and J ends, which lost 9 bases and 5 bases, there was a span of 10 bases. This CDR3 is built from 11 residues. Germline CDR1 and CDR2: MDHEN and SYDVKM. CDR3 protein: CASGGDYGYTF. The CDR3 DNA reads as TGTGCCAGTGGGGGGGATTATGGCTACACCTTC.